Each of the 27 T cell receptor beta chains below was sequenced from the same sample in a study of blood T cell repertoires in COVID-19. The data were produced by immunoSEQ multiplex PCR, yet TCRdb's version contains in-frame clones alone and is incomplete. The table has about 210,000 clones, more than 70% seen once. Material: PBMCs or T cells enriched from blood (not recorded which). These receptors were collected from a man between 40 and 49 years old with acute COVID-19.

This clone showed up just once. The chain is built from TRBV19 and TRBJ1-5; no reliable D call. The CDR3 totals 13 residues. The germline V gene encodes CDR1 LNHDA and CDR2 SQIVND (reference sequence). V gave up 5 bases and J gave up 2 bases, with 7 bases separating them. CDR3 coding DNA: TGTGCCAGTAGTTTGGCACGCAATCAGCCCCAGCATTTT. It yields the protein CASSLARNQPQHF. The full variable domain, completed using reference TRBV19 and TRBJ1-5, is DGGITQSPKYLFRKEGQNVTLSCEQNLNHDAMYWYRQDPGQGLRLIYYSQIVNDFQKGDIAEGYSVSREKKESFPLTVTSAQKNPTAFYLCASSLARNQPQHFGDGTRLSIL.

The V call is TRBV24-1, the J call TRBJ1-4; 7 bases are a match to TRBD1. There are 16 residues in the CDR3. The V and J ends lost 2 bases and 2 bases, in that order; junction bases with no gene match: 4. Looked up from germline, CDR1 is KGHDR and CDR2 is SFDVKD. The CDR3 sequence is CATSDSGTATNEKLFF. The DNA of the CDR3 is TGTGCCACCAGTGATTCCGGGACAGCGACTAATGAAAAACTGTTTTTT.

This chain links TRBV2 with TRBJ2-1, with a weak D call TRBD2 (6 bases). Trimming left V 7 bases short and J 9 bases short, with 16 bases between. This CDR3 has 13 residues. Germline CDR1 and CDR2: SNHLY and FYNNEI. This CDR3 is CASKSARESEQFF. In DNA form, the CDR3 reads TGTGCCAGCAAATCAGCTCGGGAGAGTGAGCAGTTCTTC.

J is TRBJ2-1 and V is TRBV4-1, with 10 bases lining up with TRBD2. CDR1 is MGHRA and CDR2 is YSYEKL in the germline V gene. With V trimmed by 1 base and J by 7 bases, 7 bases remained unmatched. This CDR3 spans 16 amino acids. In DNA, the CDR3 is TGCGCCAGCAGCCAAGCGGGACTAGCGCGATGGAATGAGCAGTTCTTC. Protein: CASSQAGLARWNEQFF.

This clone was observed a single time. The chain is built from TRBV30 and TRBJ1-2, with D perhaps TRBD1 (5 bases). This CDR3 is built from 13 residues. V shed 1 base and J shed 2 bases, with 8 bases lying between them. The germline V gene has CDR1 GTSNPN and CDR2 SVGIG (reference sequence). CDR3 region: CAWSAGVNYGYTF. Here the CDR3 DNA reads TGTGCCTGGAGTGCGGGGGTGAACTATGGCTACACCTTC.

The rearrangement joins TRBV6-5 to TRBJ1-4; D gene uncertain. This CDR3 comprises 13 residues. Germline assignment: CDR1 MNHEY and CDR2 SVGAGI. Trimming took off 8 bases at V and 4 bases at J, with 11 bases between the two ends. CDR3 residues: CASLGRFNEKLFF. The CDR3 DNA reads as TGTGCCAGCTTAGGGAGATTTAATGAAAAACTGTTTTTT.

The chain joins TRBV7-2 to TRBJ2-3; 8 bases fit TRBD2. V shed 3 bases, J shed 6 bases, and the junction held 14 bases outside the gene matches. CDR1 and CDR2 from the germline V gene are SGHTA and FQGNSA. The CDR3 consists of 17 residues. The CDR3 sequence: CASSLSGGPWAEDTQYF. DNA for the CDR3: TGTGCCAGCAGCTTGTCGGGAGGGCCATGGGCAGAGGATACGCAGTATTTT.

This clone was picked up a small number of times. V is TRBV27 and J is TRBJ1-1, with D possibly being TRBD1 (6 bases). Looked up from germline, CDR1 is MNHEY and CDR2 is SMNVEV (reference sequence). CDR3 size: 14 residues. The V end was cut by 6 bases, the J end by 0 bases, with 11 bases between. The CDR3 reads CASRPRQVNTEAFF. The CDR3, as DNA: TGTGCCAGCAGACCCAGACAGGTGAACACTGAAGCTTTCTTT.

The chain has TRBV30 and TRBJ2-7; possible D gene TRBD1, 6 bases. Per germline, CDR1 GTSNPN and CDR2 SVGIG (reference sequence). The ends were cut back, 2 bases at V and 5 bases at J, with 19 bases in the middle. The CDR3 contains 15 residues. The CDR3 here is CAWSRTGTTVHEQYF. CDR3 coding DNA: TGTGCCTGGAGTCGCACCGGGACAACGGTCCACGAGCAGTACTTC.

The chain recombines TRBV14 with TRBJ2-1, with 12 bases lining up with TRBD2. CDR3 length equals 20 residues. Germline V gives CDR1 SGHDN, CDR2 FVKESK. After removal of 7 bases from V and 7 bases from J, the junction contained 23 bases not matched to a gene. The CDR3 reads CASTETGRLAGAPPKNEQFF. Written as DNA, the CDR3 is TGTGCCAGCACCGAGACAGGAAGACTAGCGGGAGCCCCCCCCAAAAATGAGCAGTTCTTC.

This clone showed up just once. This chain uses TRBV9 with TRBJ1-3; tentative D call: TRBD1 (5 bases). Per germline, CDR1 SGDLS and CDR2 YYNGEE. V lost 1 base and J lost 0, with 8 bases in between. The CDR3 runs to 15 residues. The CDR3 DNA reads as TGTGCCAGCAGCGTAAACGGACACTCTGGAAACACCATATATTTT. It encodes CASSVNGHSGNTIYF.

The chain is built from TRBV9 and TRBJ2-5; 8 bases align to TRBD2. There are 16 residues in the CDR3. With 7 bases clipped from V and 1 base from J, the junction kept 12 bases outside the gene matches. Germline CDR1 SGDLS, CDR2 YYNGEE. CDR3 protein: CASGGRREDSQETQYF. The DNA of the CDR3 is TGTGCCAGCGGGGGTCGGCGGGAGGATTCCCAAGAGACCCAGTACTTC.

The J gene is TRBJ2-7, the V gene TRBV5-1; D perhaps matches TRBD1 (6 bases). This CDR3 has 15 amino acids. V was trimmed by 0 bases and J by 2 bases, leaving 12 bases between them. CDR1 is SGHRS and CDR2 is YFSETQ in the germline V gene. CDR3 bases: TGCGCCAGCAGCTTGGGCCCCACAGGGCCCTACGAGCAGTACTTC. Amino acids: CASSLGPTGPYEQYF.

The chain employs TRBV6-6 and TRBJ2-1, with D perhaps TRBD1 (6 bases). V was pared by 6 bases and J by 5 bases, with 17 bases between. CDR1 MNHNY and CDR2 SVGAGI come from the germline V gene (reference sequence). CDR3 length: 15 amino acids. The CDR3 nucleotides are TGTGCCAGCAGCCAAGGACAGACCACCAACAATGAGCAGTTCTTC. Translation gives CASSQGQTTNNEQFF.

The chain uses TRBV6-5 and TRBJ1-1; 9 nucleotides line up with TRBD1. V dropped 2 bases and J dropped 1; count of bases not matched to a gene: 2. This CDR3 has 15 residues. Germline V gene data show CDR1 as MNHEY and CDR2 as SVGAGI. The CDR3 bases are TGTGCCAGCAGTTACGGACAGGGGCCGAACACTGAAGCTTTCTTT. Amino acids: CASSYGQGPNTEAFF.

This clone was recorded once. The chain is built from TRBV28 and TRBJ2-7; no clear D gene. The germline V gene encodes CDR1 MDHEN and CDR2 SYDVKM. The CDR3 loop spans 14 amino acids. Trimming removed 6 bases at V and 2 bases at J, with 14 bases between. The DNA of the CDR3 is TGTGCCAGCAGCTGGGCCCCCGTGGCCTACGAGCAGTACTTC. Translated: CASSWAPVAYEQYF.

On this clone: The same CDR3 also results from other DNA sequences found in this sample. This CDR3 reads CASSYRALNTEAFF. CDR3 DNA sequence: TGTGCCAGCAGTTACAGGGCCCTGAACACTGAAGCTTTCTTT. V is TRBV2 and J is TRBJ1-1; D is possibly TRBD1 (6 bases). V was trimmed by 5 bases and J by 0 bases, leaving 10 bases between them. The germline V gene has CDR1 SNHLY and CDR2 FYNNEI. CDR3 length: 14 residues.

V gene TRBV6-5 combines with J gene TRBJ2-7; D is possibly TRBD1 (5 bases). Germline CDR1 reads MNHEY; CDR2 reads SVGAGI. Trimming took off 2 bases at V and 3 bases at J, with 11 bases between the two ends. There are 14 residues in the CDR3. The CDR3 protein is CASSYRQGYYEQYF. The CDR3 nucleotides are TGTGCCAGCAGTTACCGGCAGGGATACTACGAGCAGTACTTC.

The chain uses TRBV4-3 and TRBJ1-6; 7 positions match TRBD1. Germline V gene data show CDR1 as LGHNA and CDR2 as YSLEER. The ends lost 0 bases at V and 8 bases at J; junction bases unmatched: 13. The CDR3 runs to 18 residues. CDR3 residues: CASSQDTYRQGGYSPLHF. CDR3 nucleotides: TGCGCCAGCAGCCAAGATACTTACCGGCAGGGGGGTTATTCACCCCTCCACTTT.

This clone was seen a handful of times. The chain uses TRBV6-5 and TRBJ2-7; the match to TRBD2 covers 11 bases. Trimming took 4 bases from V and 0 from J; bases not matched to a gene: 2. Germline V gives CDR1 MNHEY, CDR2 SVGAGI. The CDR3 is 15 residues long. The CDR3 here is CASSFTSGSSYEQYF. The CDR3 DNA is TGTGCCAGCAGTTTCACTAGCGGGAGCTCCTACGAGCAGTACTTC.

This clone appeared once. This rearrangement joins TRBV15 to TRBJ1-2; 8 nucleotides line up with TRBD1. Germline V gene sequence: CDR1 LNHNV, CDR2 YYDKDF (reference sequence). Germline trimming cut 1 base from V and 8 bases from J; bases unmatched to any gene: 12. The CDR3 spans 16 residues. CDR3 residues: CATSRASGTGLEGYTF. The DNA of the CDR3 is TGTGCCACCAGCAGAGCCTCCGGGACAGGTCTTGAGGGCTACACCTTC.

This rearrangement joins TRBV7-9 to TRBJ1-2; 9 bases match TRBD1. V lost 5 bases to trimming and J lost 4 bases; unmatched junction nucleotides: 2. This CDR3 is built from 13 residues. Germline CDR1 is SEHNR and CDR2 is FQNEAQ (reference sequence). The CDR3 here is CASSTGQGYGYTF. CDR3 bases: TGTGCCAGCAGCACGGGACAGGGCTATGGCTACACCTTC.

The chain combines TRBV24-1 with TRBJ2-5, with 8 nucleotides matching TRBD1. V lost 5 bases, J lost 1 base, and 8 bases stayed unmatched. This CDR3 comprises 16 residues. Germline CDR1 reads KGHDR; CDR2 reads SFDVKD. CDR3 DNA sequence: TGTGCCACCAGTGTCGACACAGGGGGGCGCCAAGAGACCCAGTACTTC. Translation gives CATSVDTGGRQETQYF.

The gene calls are TRBV27 and TRBJ1-1, with D unclear. CDR3 length equals 13 residues. Germline V gene data show CDR1 as MNHEY and CDR2 as SMNVEV (reference sequence). V was cut by 6 bases and J by 6 bases, with 14 bases left in between. Written as DNA, the CDR3 is TGTGCCAGCAGCGACTCCGGCAACGCTGAAGCTTTCTTT. It yields the protein CASSDSGNAEAFF.

V gene TRBV28 combines with J gene TRBJ2-1, with D hard to call. CDR3 length: 15 residues. Germline CDR1 is MDHEN and CDR2 is SYDVKM. V lost 3 bases to trimming and J lost 1 base, with 10 bases between them. CDR3 protein: CASSFMTGSYNEQFF. CDR3 DNA: TGTGCCAGCAGTTTCATGACGGGTTCCTACAATGAGCAGTTCTTC.

The chain couples TRBV5-1 to TRBJ2-7; weak D call: TRBD1 (5 bases). The CDR3 loop spans 13 amino acids. From germline, CDR1 is SGHRS and CDR2 YFSETQ. Trimming removed 0 bases from V and 5 bases from J, with 9 bases in between. CDR3 nucleotides: TGCGCCAGCAGCTTGGCCAAAGGGGACGAGCAGTACTTC. Protein sequence: CASSLAKGDEQYF.

This sequence joins TRBV3-1 (or the pseudogene TRBV3-2) and TRBJ1-4; no firm D call. The CDR3 consists of 15 residues. Trimming left V 0 bases short and J 8 bases short, with 13 bases between. Germline lookup yields CDR1 LGHDT and CDR2 YNNKEL (reference sequence). CDR3 protein: CASSQDRVGGEKLFF. The CDR3 region has the DNA TGTGCCAGCAGCCAAGATCGGGTTGGTGGGGAAAAACTGTTTTTT.